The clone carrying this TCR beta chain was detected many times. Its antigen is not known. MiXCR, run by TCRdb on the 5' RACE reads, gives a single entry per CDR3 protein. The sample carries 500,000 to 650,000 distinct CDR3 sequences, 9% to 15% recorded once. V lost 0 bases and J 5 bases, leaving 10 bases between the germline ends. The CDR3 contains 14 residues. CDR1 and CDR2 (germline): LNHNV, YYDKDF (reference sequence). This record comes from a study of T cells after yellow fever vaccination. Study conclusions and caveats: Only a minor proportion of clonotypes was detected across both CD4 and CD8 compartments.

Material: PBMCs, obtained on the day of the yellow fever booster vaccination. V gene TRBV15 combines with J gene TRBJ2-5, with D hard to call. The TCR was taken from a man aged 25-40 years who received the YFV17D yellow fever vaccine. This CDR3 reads CATSREGFTETQYF. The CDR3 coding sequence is TGTGCCACCAGCAGAGAAGGGTTCACGGAGACCCAGTACTTC.